A selection of T cell receptor beta chains follows, all from one sample in a study of PD-1 blockade in classical Hodgkin lymphoma. The repertoire was sequenced with immunoSEQ multiplex PCR; TCRdb's copy has only in-frame clones and lacks some. The data contain about 30,000 clones, about 87% of them singletons. The sample taken for sequencing was CD4+ T cells from blood. These receptors all stem from a human donor with classical Hodgkin lymphoma. CDR3s include the opening cysteine and the closing phenylalanine or tryptophan. A D gene is named only where the DNA matches it firmly. Expanded clones get a size class; other rows say once, few or many, or leave the size out.

V	size	D	J	DNA	CDR3
TRBV19	.	TRBD1	TRBJ2-5	TGTGCCAGTAGTATACAGGGGGCAGAGACCCAGTACTTC	CASSIQGAETQYF
TRBV5-1	.	TRBD1	TRBJ2-1	TGCGCCAGCAGCTTGGGACAGGGATTTCACAATGAGCAGTTCTTC	CASSLGQGFHNEQFF
TRBV29-1	.	TRBD1	TRBJ2-6	TGCAGCGCAGGGACAGGGTGGGACCTGACTTTC	CSAGTGWDLTF
TRBV19	.	TRBD1	TRBJ1-3	TGTGCCAGTAGTAAACTGCCGGGACAGTCCTCTGGAAACACCATATATTTT	CASSKLPGQSSGNTIYF
TRBV13	.	.	TRBJ2-3	TGTGCCAGCAGCACCCGGACGGCCGGCCGGGGTTATACGCAGTATTTT	CASSTRTAGRGYTQYF
TRBV5-8	.	.	TRBJ2-5	TGTGCCAGCAGCTCCCCGAGCATGGTTGAGACCCAGTACTTC	CASSSPSMVETQYF
TRBV30	.	.	TRBJ1-3	TGTGCCTGGAGTGTTGCAAACACCATATATTTT	CAWSVANTIYF
TRBV5-4	.	.	TRBJ2-2	TGTGCCAGCAGCTTGGATAAGGGGCTTGACACCGGGGAGCTGTTTTTT	CASSLDKGLDTGELFF
TRBV11-1	once	.	TRBJ2-2	TGTGCCAGCAGCTCAGGGTCTTCGAACACCGGGGAGCTGTTTTTT	CASSSGSSNTGELFF
TRBV5-1	.	.	TRBJ2-2	TGCGCCAGCAGCTCGTCAGGGGCGAACACCGGGGAGCTGTTTTTT	CASSSSGANTGELFF
TRBV5-1	.	.	TRBJ1-5	TGCGCCAGCAGCTTGGAAGGGTATAGCAATCAGCCCCAGCATTTT	CASSLEGYSNQPQHF
TRBV29-1	.	.	TRBJ1-1	TGCAGCGCGGGCCGGGGGGCGAACACTGAAGCTTTCTTT	CSAGRGANTEAFF
TRBV18	.	.	TRBJ2-1	TGTGCCAGCTCACCGAGCTATAGCTCCTACAATGAGCAGTTCTTC	CASSPSYSSYNEQFF
TRBV6-6	.	TRBD1	TRBJ1-3	TGTGCCAGCAGTAGGCTGGGACAGGGGGAAGGAAACACCATATATTTT	CASSRLGQGEGNTIYF
TRBV7-9	once	TRBD2	TRBJ2-2	TGTGCCAGCAGTTACGTAGCGGGAGTATTCACCGGGGAGCTGTTTTTT	CASSYVAGVFTGELFF
TRBV15	.	.	TRBJ1-5	TGTGCCACCAGCAGAGAACGGAACACTCAGCCCCAGCATTTT	CATSRERNTQPQHF
TRBV27	.	.	TRBJ2-1	TGTGCCAGCAGTTTAATCACTAGGGGCGGAGGCTCCTACAATGAGCAGTTCTTC	CASSLITRGGGSYNEQFF
TRBV29-1	.	.	TRBJ1-1	TGCAGCGTGGCTAGGGTCCTCTCGAACACTGAAGCTTTCTTT	CSVARVLSNTEAFF
TRBV28	.	.	TRBJ1-1	TGTGCCAGCAGATCCTTAGGGGTCACTGAAGCTTTCTTT	CASRSLGVTEAFF
TRBV13	.	.	TRBJ2-1	TGTGCCAGCAGCTTAGGTTCCGGGAGCTCCTACAATGAGCAGTTCTTC	CASSLGSGSSYNEQFF
TRBV6-4	few	.	TRBJ1-1	TGTGCCAGCAGTGCTCAGGTGAACACTGAAGCTTTCTTT	CASSAQVNTEAFF
TRBV9	.	.	TRBJ2-2	TGTGCCAGCAGCCTCCTACTCGAACGAGGGGAGCTGTTTTTT	CASSLLLERGELFF
TRBV5-1	.	.	TRBJ2-7	TGCGCCAGCAGCTTGGCCGCTGCCTCGTACGAGCAGTACTTC	CASSLAAASYEQYF
TRBV27	.	.	TRBJ2-7	TGTGCCAGCAGTTTTGACAGGCAGGGGTACGAGCAGTACTTC	CASSFDRQGYEQYF
TRBV28	.	TRBD1	TRBJ1-2	TGTGCCAGCAGGGGACAGCTCGCATACACCTTC	CASRGQLAYTF
TRBV7-9	.	.	TRBJ2-1	TGTGCCAGCAGCTACAATGAGCAGTTCTTC	CASSYNEQFF
TRBV21-1	.	.	TRBJ2-1	TGTGCCAGGGGCAGGAGCTCCTACAATGAGCAGTTCTTC	CARGRSSYNEQFF
TRBV19	.	.	TRBJ2-7	TGTGCCAGTAGTATGCAGGCCTCCTACGAGCAGTACTTC	CASSMQASYEQYF
TRBV2	.	.	TRBJ2-3	TGTGCCAGCAGTACGGGCAGGGCGATATACCCAGATACGCAGTATTTT	CASSTGRAIYPDTQYF
TRBV5-1	.	TRBD1	TRBJ2-5	TGCGCCTGGGTTCACAGGGGAAACCAAGAGACCCAGTACTTC	CAWVHRGNQETQYF
TRBV5-4	.	TRBD1	TRBJ2-2	TGTGCAGCGGACAGGGGGCTGAACACCGGGGAGCTGTTTTTT	CAADRGLNTGELFF
TRBV19	.	TRBD2	TRBJ2-1	TGTGCCAGTAGTATAGGAGTGAGGGGAGGGTCAAATGAGCAGTTCTTC	CASSIGVRGGSNEQFF
TRBV19	.	TRBD2	TRBJ2-3	TGTGCCAGTAGTGGACTAGCGGGAGGAGAAGATACGCAGTATTTT	CASSGLAGGEDTQYF
TRBV5-1	.	.	TRBJ1-4	TGCGCCAGCAGCCTACTGGGGGGGAATGAAAAACTGTTTTTT	CASSLLGGNEKLFF
TRBV7-6	.	TRBD1	TRBJ1-2	TGTGCCAGCAGCTTAGAGACAGGGCTCGGCTACACCTTC	CASSLETGLGYTF